The 28 T cell receptor beta chains below were found in one sample sequenced in a study of spatial heterogeneity in lung cancer. From the 5' RACE reads, TCRdb called clonotypes with MiXCR, one entry per CDR3 protein. The sample shows some 38,000 distinct CDR3 sequences, approximately 3.1% of them seen only once. Time point: sample taken at primary tumor resection. The sequencing used normal lung tissue next to the tumor, collected at surgery. The receptors here all came from a male donor with early-stage non-small cell lung cancer.

By its share, this clonotype is medium-sized (0.01 to 0.1%). This CDR3 is CASTLTSGNYEQYF. As DNA, the CDR3 is TGTGCCAGCACCCTGACTAGCGGGAACTACGAGCAGTACTTC. The gene calls are TRBV11-2 and TRBJ2-7, with 11 bases that match TRBD2. Germline V gene lookup returns CDR1 SGHAT and CDR2 FQNNGV. V lost 7 bases, J lost 3 bases, and 5 bases stayed unmatched. CDR3 length equals 14 residues.

Many counts were recorded for this clonotype. This chain links TRBV19 with TRBJ2-7; 7 bases map to TRBD2. The CDR3 extends over 15 amino acids. Germline V gene lookup returns CDR1 LNHDA and CDR2 SQIVND (reference sequence). Trimming removed 3 bases from V and 4 bases from J; junction bases left unmatched: 9. The CDR3 here is CASSMTGGQQYEQYF. CDR3 bases: TGTGCCAGTAGTATGACGGGAGGCCAACAATACGAGCAGTACTTC.

The genes are TRBV20-1 and TRBJ1-3; D unclear. Looked up from germline, CDR1 is DFQATT and CDR2 is SNEGSKA (reference sequence). This CDR3 is built from 13 residues. Trimming removed 4 bases at V and 0 bases at J, with 7 bases between. DNA for the CDR3: TGCAGTGCTACCGAAATCTCTGGAAACACCATATATTTT. Its translation is CSATEISGNTIYF.

This clonotype was seen ten or more times. The V and J genes are TRBV7-3 and TRBJ2-5, with D maybe TRBD2 (6 bases). CDR1 is SGHTA, CDR2 FQGTGA, per germline. The length of the CDR3 is 16 residues. The V end lost 2 bases, the J end lost 3 bases, and 16 bases lay between the germline ends. In DNA form, the CDR3 reads TGTGCCAGCAGCTTAGCTGGTTGGAGGGCGAAAGAGACCCAGTACTTC. Protein sequence: CASSLAGWRAKETQYF.

This clonotype has at least ten counts. The chain uses TRBV4-2 and TRBJ1-4; unclear D gene. Germline CDR1 and CDR2: LGHNA and YNFKEQ. This CDR3 is built from 17 residues. The V and J ends lost 3 bases and 4 bases respectively, with 18 bases between them. For the CDR3, the DNA is TGTGCCAGCAGCCACCGGACCCGTGATTTAAGTAATGAAAAACTGTTTTTT. It is translated as CASSHRTRDLSNEKLFF.

This clonotype was observed many times. The chain is built from TRBV18 and TRBJ1-1; D perhaps matches TRBD1 (5 bases). V shed 1 base and J shed 5 bases, with 14 bases lying between them. The length of the CDR3 is 15 residues. Germline CDR1 reads KGHSH; CDR2 reads LQKENI. The CDR3 bases are TGTGCCAGCTCACCACAGGAGGGCCGGGGGACTGAAGCTTTCTTT. This codes for CASSPQEGRGTEAFF.

This clonotype showed up many times. The chain couples TRBV6-6 to TRBJ2-3; 7 nucleotides align to TRBD2. With V trimmed by 7 bases and J by 6 bases, 10 bases remained unmatched. Germline V gives CDR1 MNHNY, CDR2 SVGAGI (reference sequence). The CDR3 totals 14 residues. The CDR3 sequence is CASTPRAGVDTQYF. The DNA of the CDR3 is TGTGCCAGCACCCCACGGGCGGGAGTCGATACGCAGTATTTT.

This clonotype was recorded many times. CDR3 protein: CATRAQGWGRTEAFF. The CDR3 DNA follows: TGTGCCACCCGAGCCCAGGGGTGGGGGCGAACTGAAGCTTTCTTT. The chain is built from TRBV7-8 and TRBJ1-1; D may be TRBD1 (6 bases). Between the trimmed V and J ends, which lost 10 bases and 5 bases, there was a span of 23 bases. Germline V gene sequence: CDR1 SGHVS, CDR2 FQNEAQ. The length of the CDR3 is 15 residues.

This clonotype was observed at least ten times. The CDR3 nucleotides read TGTGCCAGCAGCCGGACAGGGAGCTCCTACGAGCAGTACTTC. Protein product: CASSRTGSSYEQYF. This chain joins TRBV7-6 and TRBJ2-7; 8 bases line up with TRBD1. The CDR3 runs to 14 residues. Germline trimming cut 5 bases from V and 0 bases from J; bases unmatched to any gene: 3. Germline CDR1 is SGHVS and CDR2 is FNYEAQ.

This clonotype was counted only a few times. This sequence joins TRBV7-2 and TRBJ1-4; tentatively, D is TRBD1 (5 bases). The CDR3 has 15 residues. With 3 bases removed from V and 8 bases from J, the gap between germline ends came to 16 bases. The germline CDR1 and CDR2 sequences are SGHTA and FQGNSA. The CDR3 DNA is TGTGCCAGCAGCTTGGGACCCCAGGCACGAGAAAAACTGTTTTTT. This codes for CASSLGPQAREKLFF.

This clonotype occurred many times. J is TRBJ1-6 and V is TRBV2; D might be TRBD1 (6 bases). This CDR3 region has 14 residues. Germline V gene sequence: CDR1 SNHLY, CDR2 FYNNEI. V gave up 8 bases and J gave up 10 bases, with 18 bases separating them. The CDR3: CASRPGETGSPLHF. DNA of the CDR3: TGTGCCAGCCGACCGGGGGAAACAGGGTCACCCCTCCACTTT.

This clonotype was recorded at least ten times. The rearrangement joins TRBV12-3 or TRBV12-4 to TRBJ2-1; D gene uncertain. The CDR3 is 15 amino acids. Deletions cut 2 bases from V and 0 bases from J, with 8 bases between. This CDR3 reads CASSLRRSSYNEQFF. DNA for the CDR3: TGTGCCAGCAGTTTACGGCGGAGCTCCTACAATGAGCAGTTCTTC.

V is TRBV6-6 and J is TRBJ2-5, with 7 bases lining up with TRBD2. CDR3 length: 14 amino acids. J gave up 0 bases and V 4 bases, and 2 bases lay outside the gene matches. Germline loops: CDR1 MNHNY, CDR2 SVGAGI (reference sequence). The CDR3 loop is CASSSTSDQETQYF. The CDR3 bases are TGTGCCAGCAGTTCCACTAGCGACCAAGAGACCCAGTACTTC.

This clonotype was counted ten times or more. The V call is TRBV2, the J call TRBJ1-4; D unclear. Germline V CDR1 and CDR2: SNHLY, FYNNEI. This CDR3 is built from 13 residues. Trimming left V 7 bases short and J 5 bases short, with 11 bases between. As DNA, the CDR3 is TGTGCCAGCACCGACGTTCCAAATGAAAAACTGTTTTTT. This gives the protein CASTDVPNEKLFF.

The sample holds many counts of this clonotype. The chain recombines TRBV3-1 with TRBJ2-2, with a possible D match to TRBD2 (6 bases). V was cut by 4 bases and J by 5 bases, with 11 bases left in between. The CDR3 totals 14 residues. Germline V gene lookup returns CDR1 LGHDT and CDR2 YNNKEL (reference sequence). The CDR3, as DNA: TGTGCCAGCAGCCGCGGAGGGGATACCGGGGAGCTGTTTTTT. Encoded protein: CASSRGGDTGELFF.

This clonotype has ten or more counts. This sequence joins TRBV12-3 or TRBV12-4 and TRBJ2-2; D uncertain. The CDR3 totals 16 residues. V lost 3 bases, J lost 1 base, and 12 bases lay in between. CDR3 nucleotide sequence: TGTGCCAGCAGTTTCAGTCGGCTTCAGAACACCGGGGAGCTGTTTTTT. Translating gives CASSFSRLQNTGELFF.

For this clonotype: A much bigger clone sits one base away, suggesting this may be a read error. The chain uses TRBV14 and TRBJ2-3; D uncertain. Germline V CDR1 and CDR2: SGHDN, FVKESK. The CDR3 consists of 15 residues. Trimming removed 0 bases from V and 6 bases from J, with 13 bases in between. The CDR3 coding sequence is TGTGCCAGCAGCCAAGATCCGACGCCCACCGATACGCAGTATTTT. Translation gives CASSQDPTPTDTQYF. Filled out from reference TRBV14 and TRBJ2-3, the complete variable domain reads EAGVTQFPSHSVIEKGQTVTLRCDPISGHDNLYWYRRVMGKEIKFLLHFVKESKQDESGMPNNRFLAERTGGTYSTLKVQPAELEDSGVYFCASSQDPTPTDTQYFGPGTRLTVL.

This clonotype was seen repeatedly, ten times or more. This chain links TRBV29-1 with TRBJ2-3; TRBD1 aligns across 10 bases. There are 15 residues in the CDR3. V gave up 2 bases and J gave up 5 bases; unmatched junction bases: 7. Germline assignment: CDR1 SQVTM and CDR2 ANQGSEA. Here the CDR3 DNA reads TGCAGCGTTGAAACCGGGACAGGGGCGGAAGATACGCAGTATTTT. Amino acid sequence: CSVETGTGAEDTQYF.

At least ten counts were recorded for this clonotype. The rearrangement uses TRBV14 and TRBJ1-2; D uncertain. Germline loops: CDR1 SGHDN, CDR2 FVKESK. Trimming removed 3 bases at V and 3 bases at J, with 8 bases between. The CDR3 totals 13 residues. The CDR3 is CASSQSRDYGYTF. The CDR3 bases are TGTGCCAGCAGCCAGTCAAGGGACTATGGCTACACCTTC. Based on the CDR3 plus reference TRBV14 and TRBJ1-2, the full variable domain is EAGVTQFPSHSVIEKGQTVTLRCDPISGHDNLYWYRRVMGKEIKFLLHFVKESKQDESGMPNNRFLAERTGGTYSTLKVQPAELEDSGVYFCASSQSRDYGYTFGSGTRLTVV.

This clonotype was seen ten or more times. V gene TRBV28 combines with J gene TRBJ2-7; the D gene is possibly TRBD2 (6 bases). Germline loops: CDR1 MDHEN, CDR2 SYDVKM. Between the trimmed V and J ends, which lost 6 bases and 3 bases, there was a span of 18 bases. The CDR3 length is 15 residues. The CDR3 region is CASRTFRDSRYEQYF. In DNA, the CDR3 is TGTGCCAGCAGAACTTTCCGGGACTCGCGCTACGAGCAGTACTTC.

This clonotype was found many times. This chain connects TRBV2 to TRBJ2-2, with D unresolved. Trimming took off 7 bases at V and 2 bases at J, with 14 bases between the two ends. This CDR3 has 15 residues. The germline CDR1 and CDR2 sequences are SNHLY and FYNNEI. The CDR3 DNA sequence: TGTGCCAGCACCCTTCTATGGGGTAACACCGGGGAGCTGTTTTTT. It is translated as CASTLLWGNTGELFF. Combining the CDR3 with reference TRBV2 and TRBJ2-2 gives the whole variable domain EPEVTQTPSHQVTQMGQEVILRCVPISNHLYFYWYRQILGQKVEFLVSFYNNEISEKSEIFDDQFSVERPDGSNFTLKIRSTKLEDSAMYFCASTLLWGNTGELFFGEGSRLTVL.

This clonotype has at least ten counts. CDR3 amino acids: CSASMGGGQPQHF. The CDR3 coding sequence is TGCAGTGCTAGTATGGGGGGCGGTCAGCCCCAGCATTTT. The chain joins TRBV20-1 to TRBJ1-5; possibly TRBD1 for D (6 bases). V was trimmed by 3 bases and J by 6 bases, leaving 12 bases between them. Germline V gives CDR1 DFQATT, CDR2 SNEGSKA (reference sequence). The CDR3 has 13 amino acids.

In this sample, this clonotype turned up many times. The gene calls are TRBV29-1 and TRBJ2-1; unclear D gene. Looked up from germline, CDR1 is SQVTM and CDR2 is ANQGSEA. The CDR3 length is 10 residues. The CDR3: CSDGGVEQFF. The CDR3 DNA follows: TGCAGTGACGGTGGGGTTGAGCAGTTCTTC.

This clonotype was recorded at least ten times. V gene TRBV5-4 combines with J gene TRBJ1-2; possible D gene TRBD1, 6 bases. Germline CDR1 is SGHNT and CDR2 is YYREEE (reference sequence). Trimming stripped 4 bases from V and 5 bases from J, with 9 bases between. This CDR3 is 12 amino acids long. The CDR3 DNA reads TGTGCCAGCAGCCCAGGACAGTATGGCTACACCTTC. This gives the protein CASSPGQYGYTF.

This clonotype was found many times. The genes are TRBV7-8 and TRBJ1-2; no clear D gene. The V gene's germline CDR1 is SGHVS and CDR2 FQNEAQ. V shed 1 base and J shed 2 bases, with 11 bases lying between them. The CDR3 has 15 residues. For the CDR3, the DNA is TGTGCCAGCAGCTTAGTAGGGTTTGGAAACTATGGCTACACCTTC. This translates into CASSLVGFGNYGYTF.

This clonotype came up a few times. The rearrangement links TRBV4-1 to TRBJ2-1; 8 bases map to TRBD2. This CDR3 has 17 residues. Germline V gene data show CDR1 as MGHRA and CDR2 as YSYEKL. V trimming: 0 bases; J trimming: 7 bases; junction bases outside the gene matches: 11. DNA for the CDR3: TGCGCCAGCAGCCAAGATCACCGGGAGGGCCAGAGGAATGAGCAGTTCTTC. The encoded protein is CASSQDHREGQRNEQFF.

In its sample, this clonotype was seen many times. This CDR3 is CASSKTRGALGDTQYF. The CDR3 DNA sequence: TGTGCCAGCAGCAAAACCCGGGGGGCCCTGGGAGATACGCAGTATTTT. The V and J genes are TRBV7-2 and TRBJ2-3; a weak D match, TRBD2 (7 bases). V was pared by 5 bases and J by 5 bases, with 20 bases between. The CDR3 has 16 amino acids. Germline V CDR1 and CDR2: SGHTA, FQGNSA.

This clonotype was seen at least ten times. The V gene is TRBV6-5, the J gene TRBJ2-7; possibly TRBD2 for D (5 bases). The CDR3 is 13 residues long. Per the germline V gene, CDR1 is MNHEY and CDR2 is SVGAGI. The V end lost 4 bases, the J end lost 3 bases, and 10 bases lay between the germline ends. The CDR3 region has the DNA TGTGCCAGCAGTTCTCATCGGGGCTACGAGCAGTACTTC. Encoded protein: CASSSHRGYEQYF.